This record looks at one TCR beta chain sequence and its context. This sample stems from a study of identical twins. Germline loops: CDR1 SGHKS, CDR2 YYEKEE (reference sequence). This CDR3 spans 12 amino acids. The V end lost 2 bases, the J end lost 4 bases, and 5 bases lay between the germline ends. MiXCR, run by TCRdb on the 5' RACE reads, gives a single entry per CDR3 protein. Counted here are 450,000 to 600,000 distinct CDR3 sequences, approximately 20% occurring once; the ten biggest clones make up approximately 0.52%. The data were also submitted as part of a second study, on yellow fever vaccine responses in identical twins.

Source material: CD4+ T cells sorted from blood. The receptor was isolated from a woman aged 18-29 years in good health. The chain employs TRBV5-5 and TRBJ2-3; D not certain. CDR3 protein: CASSFQADTQYF. DNA of the CDR3: TGTGCCAGCAGCTTTCAAGCAGATACGCAGTATTTT.